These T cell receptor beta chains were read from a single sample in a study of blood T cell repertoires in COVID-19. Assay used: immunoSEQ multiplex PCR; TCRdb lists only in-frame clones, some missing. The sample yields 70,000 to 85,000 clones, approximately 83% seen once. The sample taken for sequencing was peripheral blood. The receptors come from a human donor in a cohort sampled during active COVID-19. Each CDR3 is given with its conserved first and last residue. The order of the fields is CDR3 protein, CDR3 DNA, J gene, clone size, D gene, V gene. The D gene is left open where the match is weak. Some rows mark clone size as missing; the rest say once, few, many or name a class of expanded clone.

CDR3aa: CASSEVGRPYEQYF
CDR3nt: TGTGCCAGCAGTGAGGTGGGCAGGCCCTACGAGCAGTACTTC
j_gene: TRBJ2-7
abundance: -
d_gene: -
v_gene: TRBV6-1

CDR3aa: CASSSPAGRGRKMNTEAFF
CDR3nt: TGTGCCAGCAGCTCCCCCGCGGGCAGGGGCCGGAAAATGAACACTGAAGCTTTCTTT
j_gene: TRBJ1-1
abundance: -
d_gene: -
v_gene: TRBV5-4

CDR3aa: CASSPPDKYNEQFF
CDR3nt: TGTGCCAGCAGCCCCCCGGACAAGTACAATGAGCAGTTCTTC
j_gene: TRBJ2-1
abundance: -
d_gene: -
v_gene: TRBV7-3

CDR3aa: CASMGRTSTDTQYF
CDR3nt: TGCGCCAGCATGGGCAGAACTAGCACAGATACGCAGTATTTT
j_gene: TRBJ2-3
abundance: -
d_gene: -
v_gene: TRBV5-1

CDR3aa: CASSLAGGQPQHF
CDR3nt: TGTGCCAGCAGTTTAGCGGGGGGTCAGCCCCAGCATTTT
j_gene: TRBJ1-5
abundance: -
d_gene: -
v_gene: TRBV12-3/TRBV12-4

CDR3aa: CASSLGAGRGSQTQYF
CDR3nt: TGTGCCAGCAGCTTAGGGGCCGGCAGGGGGTCACAGACCCAGTACTTC
j_gene: TRBJ2-5
abundance: once
d_gene: TRBD1
v_gene: TRBV11-1

CDR3aa: CASSWGVFTDTQYF
CDR3nt: TGTGCCAGCAGCTGGGGGGTGTTCACAGATACGCAGTATTTT
j_gene: TRBJ2-3
abundance: -
d_gene: -
v_gene: TRBV5-4

CDR3aa: CASRGSGDSHEQYF
CDR3nt: TGTGCCAGCAGGGGTAGCGGAGACAGCCACGAGCAGTACTTC
j_gene: TRBJ2-7
abundance: -
d_gene: -
v_gene: TRBV5-4

CDR3aa: CASSQDRTVQETQYF
CDR3nt: TGTGCCAGCAGCCAAGATAGAACGGTCCAAGAGACCCAGTACTTC
j_gene: TRBJ2-5
abundance: -
d_gene: -
v_gene: TRBV4-2

CDR3aa: CASSFSRQNYEQYF
CDR3nt: TGTGCCAGCAGCTTCTCCAGGCAGAACTACGAGCAGTACTTC
j_gene: TRBJ2-7
abundance: -
d_gene: -
v_gene: TRBV11-2

CDR3aa: CAISESGGDDYNEQFF
CDR3nt: TGTGCCATCAGTGAGTCCGGGGGGGACGACTACAATGAGCAGTTCTTC
j_gene: TRBJ2-1
abundance: -
d_gene: TRBD2
v_gene: TRBV10-3

CDR3aa: CASSLDRGLSTDTQYF
CDR3nt: TGCGCCAGCAGCTTGGACAGGGGGCTTTCCACAGATACGCAGTATTTT
j_gene: TRBJ2-3
abundance: -
d_gene: TRBD1
v_gene: TRBV5-1

CDR3aa: CASSLEPSGGPGGDYEQYF
CDR3nt: TGCGCCAGCAGCTTGGAGCCTAGCGGGGGCCCAGGGGGAGACTACGAGCAGTACTTC
j_gene: TRBJ2-7
abundance: -
d_gene: TRBD2
v_gene: TRBV5-1

CDR3aa: CASSVGDFNSPLHF
CDR3nt: TGTGCCAGCAGCGTAGGGGACTTTAATTCACCCCTCCACTTT
j_gene: TRBJ1-6
abundance: -
d_gene: -
v_gene: TRBV9

CDR3aa: CASSPGTSGRGNTQYF
CDR3nt: TGTGCCAGCAGCCCCGGGACTAGCGGGAGAGGGAATACGCAGTATTTT
j_gene: TRBJ2-3
abundance: -
d_gene: TRBD2
v_gene: TRBV7-3

CDR3aa: CASSLQGNQPQHF
CDR3nt: TGCGCCAGCAGCTTACAGGGAAATCAGCCCCAGCATTTT
j_gene: TRBJ1-5
abundance: once
d_gene: -
v_gene: TRBV5-1

CDR3aa: CAYYESGRVNSPLHF
CDR3nt: TGCGCCTACTATGAGTCCGGGCGGGTTAATTCACCCCTCCACTTT
j_gene: TRBJ1-6
abundance: -
d_gene: -
v_gene: TRBV5-4

CDR3aa: CASSETYTGNTEAFF
CDR3nt: TGTGCCAGCAGTGAAACTTATACGGGAAACACTGAAGCTTTCTTT
j_gene: TRBJ1-1
abundance: -
d_gene: -
v_gene: TRBV2

CDR3aa: CASSVGRGGDTQYF
CDR3nt: TGTGCCAGCAGCGTGGGGCGGGGGGGAGATACGCAGTATTTT
j_gene: TRBJ2-3
abundance: -
d_gene: TRBD2
v_gene: TRBV5-4

CDR3aa: CASSYLRNPSYEQYF
CDR3nt: TGTGCCAGCAGTTACCTGCGGAACCCGTCCTACGAGCAGTACTTC
j_gene: TRBJ2-7
abundance: -
d_gene: -
v_gene: TRBV6-2/TRBV6-3

CDR3aa: CASSWAGASDTQYF
CDR3nt: TGTGCCAGCTCATGGGCGGGGGCCTCAGATACGCAGTATTTT
j_gene: TRBJ2-3
abundance: -
d_gene: -
v_gene: TRBV18

CDR3aa: CASSPLAGGPSDTQYF
CDR3nt: TGTGCCAGCAGCCCACTAGCGGGAGGGCCCTCAGATACGCAGTATTTT
j_gene: TRBJ2-3
abundance: -
d_gene: TRBD2
v_gene: TRBV3-1/TRBV3-2

CDR3aa: CAWSVRGGPETQYF
CDR3nt: TGTGCCTGGAGTGTAAGGGGGGGGCCCGAGACCCAGTACTTC
j_gene: TRBJ2-5
abundance: -
d_gene: -
v_gene: TRBV30

CDR3aa: CASSAPGRGETQYF
CDR3nt: TGTGCCAGCAGTGCCCCGGGCAGGGGAGAGACCCAGTACTTC
j_gene: TRBJ2-5
abundance: -
d_gene: -
v_gene: TRBV28

CDR3aa: CASSKIRGQGGTQYF
CDR3nt: TGTGCCAGCAGCAAAATTAGAGGTCAGGGTGGGACCCAGTACTTC
j_gene: TRBJ2-5
abundance: -
d_gene: -
v_gene: TRBV21-1

CDR3aa: CASGTGGTAFF
CDR3nt: TGTGCCAGTGGGACAGGGGGAACAGCTTTCTTT
j_gene: TRBJ1-1
abundance: once
d_gene: TRBD1
v_gene: TRBV19

CDR3aa: CASSLGHIGLAGGKDTQYF
CDR3nt: TGCGCCAGCAGCTTGGGACACATTGGGCTAGCGGGTGGGAAAGATACGCAGTATTTT
j_gene: TRBJ2-3
abundance: -
d_gene: TRBD2
v_gene: TRBV5-1

CDR3aa: CASSKLGQGAVDEQFF
CDR3nt: TGCGCCAGCAGTAAGTTGGGACAGGGGGCGGTCGATGAGCAGTTCTTC
j_gene: TRBJ2-1
abundance: -
d_gene: TRBD1
v_gene: TRBV23-1

CDR3aa: CASSRLAGGPYEQYF
CDR3nt: TGTGCCAGCAGTCGACTAGCGGGGGGGCCCTACGAGCAGTACTTC
j_gene: TRBJ2-7
abundance: -
d_gene: TRBD2
v_gene: TRBV28

CDR3aa: CASSLGSASEEAFF
CDR3nt: TGTGCCAGCAGCTTAGGGTCAGCCTCGGAGGAAGCTTTCTTT
j_gene: TRBJ1-1
abundance: -
d_gene: -
v_gene: TRBV11-3

CDR3aa: CASSSPGTGLSTEAFF
CDR3nt: TGTGCCAGCAGTTCTCCCGGGACAGGGTTGAGCACTGAAGCTTTCTTT
j_gene: TRBJ1-1
abundance: -
d_gene: TRBD1
v_gene: TRBV28

CDR3aa: CASSQGWLAGDQETQYF
CDR3nt: TGCGCCAGCAGCCAAGGATGGCTAGCGGGTGATCAGGAGACCCAGTACTTC
j_gene: TRBJ2-5
abundance: few
d_gene: TRBD2
v_gene: TRBV4-1

CDR3aa: CASSPGRGFYGYTF
CDR3nt: TGTGCCAGCAGCCCCGGGAGGGGCTTTTATGGCTACACCTTC
j_gene: TRBJ1-2
abundance: -
d_gene: -
v_gene: TRBV6-2/TRBV6-3

CDR3aa: CASSLTARQGGTDTQYF
CDR3nt: TGTGCCAGCAGCTTAACGGCTCGACAGGGAGGCACAGATACGCAGTATTTT
j_gene: TRBJ2-3
abundance: -
d_gene: TRBD1
v_gene: TRBV7-3

CDR3aa: CASSLGGANYGYTF
CDR3nt: TGTGCCAGCAGTCTAGGGGGAGCTAACTATGGCTACACCTTC
j_gene: TRBJ1-2
abundance: -
d_gene: -
v_gene: TRBV28

CDR3aa: CASILTGNTEAFF
CDR3nt: TGTGCCAGCATCTTGACAGGAAACACTGAAGCTTTCTTT
j_gene: TRBJ1-1
abundance: -
d_gene: -
v_gene: TRBV12-3/TRBV12-4

CDR3aa: CASSEESRSVGKYF
CDR3nt: TGTGCCAGCAGTGAAGAGTCAAGGTCTGTCGGGAAGTACTTC
j_gene: TRBJ2-7
abundance: -
d_gene: -
v_gene: TRBV6-1

CDR3aa: CASSLEGQVYGYTF
CDR3nt: TGTGCCAGCAGCTTGGAAGGCCAGGTCTATGGCTACACCTTC
j_gene: TRBJ1-2
abundance: -
d_gene: -
v_gene: TRBV5-5

CDR3aa: CASSLVGSLGGTQYF
CDR3nt: TGCGCCAGCAGCTTGGTGGGCTCCTTGGGGGGTACGCAGTATTTT
j_gene: TRBJ2-3
abundance: -
d_gene: -
v_gene: TRBV5-1

CDR3aa: CASRDDRGGSPLHF
CDR3nt: TGTGCCAGCAGGGACGACAGGGGCGGTTCACCCCTCCACTTT
j_gene: TRBJ1-6
abundance: -
d_gene: TRBD1
v_gene: TRBV5-4

CDR3aa: CASSPRDSPFYEQYF
CDR3nt: TGCGCCAGCAGCCCGCGGGACAGTCCCTTCTACGAGCAGTACTTC
j_gene: TRBJ2-7
abundance: few
d_gene: -
v_gene: TRBV5-1

CDR3aa: CASSLGGNTEAFF
CDR3nt: TGTGCCAGCAGCTTAGGAGGGAACACTGAAGCTTTCTTT
j_gene: TRBJ1-1
abundance: -
d_gene: -
v_gene: TRBV11-3

CDR3aa: CASSTDRVNQPQHF
CDR3nt: TGTGCCAGTAGTACAGACAGGGTGAATCAGCCCCAGCATTTT
j_gene: TRBJ1-5
abundance: -
d_gene: TRBD1
v_gene: TRBV19

CDR3aa: CASSPSGPTYEQYF
CDR3nt: TGTGCCAGCAGCCCCAGCGGCCCTACCTACGAGCAGTACTTC
j_gene: TRBJ2-7
abundance: -
d_gene: -
v_gene: TRBV3-1/TRBV3-2

CDR3aa: CASSLEGGEDTQYF
CDR3nt: TGTGCCAGCAGCTTAGAGGGGGGGGAAGATACGCAGTATTTT
j_gene: TRBJ2-3
abundance: -
d_gene: TRBD2
v_gene: TRBV11-3

CDR3aa: CASSDDGRLTDTQYF
CDR3nt: TGTGCCAGCAGTGACGATGGGAGATTGACAGATACGCAGTATTTT
j_gene: TRBJ2-3
abundance: -
d_gene: -
v_gene: TRBV6-4

CDR3aa: CASSRGGTGRNQPQHF
CDR3nt: TGTGCCAGCAGCAGGGGAGGGACAGGGCGGAATCAGCCCCAGCATTTT
j_gene: TRBJ1-5
abundance: -
d_gene: TRBD1
v_gene: TRBV5-4

CDR3aa: CASSSYLDIPAYEQYF
CDR3nt: TGTGCCAGCAGCTCCTACCTGGACATTCCCGCCTACGAGCAGTACTTC
j_gene: TRBJ2-7
abundance: -
d_gene: -
v_gene: TRBV7-8

CDR3aa: CASSPRSDTNTEAFF
CDR3nt: TGTGCCAGCAGCCCCAGGTCGGATACGAACACTGAAGCTTTCTTT
j_gene: TRBJ1-1
abundance: -
d_gene: -
v_gene: TRBV11-3

CDR3aa: CASSYSGGGRLDTQYF
CDR3nt: TGTGCCAGCAGTTACTCGGGCGGGGGGCGTCTAGATACGCAGTATTTT
j_gene: TRBJ2-3
abundance: -
d_gene: TRBD2
v_gene: TRBV6-5

CDR3aa: CASSDRGFLNEQFF
CDR3nt: TGTGCCAGTAGCGACAGGGGCTTTTTGAATGAGCAGTTCTTC
j_gene: TRBJ2-1
abundance: few
d_gene: TRBD1
v_gene: TRBV19

CDR3aa: CAIGEGGQPQHF
CDR3nt: TGTGCCATTGGGGAAGGGGGTCAGCCCCAGCATTTT
j_gene: TRBJ1-5
abundance: -
d_gene: -
v_gene: TRBV6-5